These 27 T cell receptor beta chains came from one sample sequenced in a study of blood T cell repertoires in COVID-19 (dated by TCRdb to 2018 to 2020). Receptor libraries were prepared by the immunoSEQ multiplex PCR assay. The immuneACCESS repertoire file appears here via TCRdb, limited to in-frame rearrangements. These files lack a portion of the clones; in checked studies, under half of the deficit traces to unresolved V genes, and the cause of the others is not known. Counted in this sample were roughly 80,000 clones; around 82% of them appeared once. The ten top clones hold about a sixth of the sample. Material for sequencing was peripheral blood. Every receptor here comes from a woman aged 55-75 years with acute or convalescent COVID-19.

DNA for the CDR3: TGTGCCAGCAGCGTAGATCGAGGTACACAGGGGGCTAGCTTAAGCACAGATACGCAGTATTTT. Translated, it gives CASSVDRGTQGASLSTDTQYF. The chain uses TRBV9 and TRBJ2-3; TRBD1 matches at 9 bases. The germline V gene encodes CDR1 SGDLS and CDR2 YYNGEE. V lost 0 bases to trimming and J lost 0 bases; unmatched junction nucleotides: 17. The CDR3 runs 21 residues.

The chain links TRBV6-4 to TRBJ2-3; 13 positions match TRBD2. Germline lookup yields CDR1 MRHNA and CDR2 SNTAGT. With V trimmed by 3 bases and J by 6 bases, 6 bases remained unmatched. The CDR3 covers 16 residues. CDR3 coding DNA: TGTGCCAGCAGTGAGTTGGGACTAGCGGGATTGGATACGCAGTATTTT. Translation: CASSELGLAGLDTQYF.

V is TRBV5-1 and J is TRBJ1-4, with D possibly being TRBD1 (5 bases). V lost 0 bases to trimming and J lost 7 bases, with 10 bases between them. The CDR3 is 14 amino acids. Germline CDR1 is SGHRS and CDR2 is YFSETQ. In nucleotides, the CDR3 is TGCGCCAGCAGCTTGGGGGCGGGGGTTGAAAAACTGTTTTTT. Its protein is CASSLGAGVEKLFF.

This chain uses TRBV24-1 with TRBJ1-2, with 10 nucleotides matching TRBD1. Germline V gene lookup returns CDR1 KGHDR and CDR2 SFDVKD. This CDR3 has 14 amino acids. J lost 7 bases, V lost 4 bases, and 5 bases had no gene match. The CDR3 sequence: CATSDQDRGPGYTF. DNA of the CDR3: TGTGCCACCAGTGACCAAGACAGGGGGCCTGGCTACACCTTC.

The V gene is TRBV12-3 or TRBV12-4, the J gene TRBJ1-2; 7 nucleotides match TRBD1. This CDR3 has 12 residues. J was trimmed by 5 bases and V by 5 bases; bases with no gene match: 2. CDR3 coding DNA: TGTGCCAGCAGTAAGACAGGGTATGGCTACACCTTC. Translated: CASSKTGYGYTF.

CDR3 coding DNA: TGTGCCAGCAGTCCCTGGACTTACGAGCAGTACTTC. The encoded protein is CASSPWTYEQYF. The chain uses TRBV12-3 or TRBV12-4 and TRBJ2-7; a possible D gene is TRBD2 (5 bases). Trimming removed 5 bases from V and 4 bases from J, with 9 bases in between. The CDR3 has 12 residues.

The CDR3 DNA follows: TGCGCCAGCAGCCAAGATCTGGGGCAGGGGAACACCGGGGAGCTGTTTTTT. Translation: CASSQDLGQGNTGELFF. The genes are TRBV4-1 and TRBJ2-2; possibly TRBD1 for D (5 bases). The CDR3 extends over 17 amino acids. Germline V gene sequence: CDR1 MGHRA, CDR2 YSYEKL. With 0 bases removed from V and 1 base from J, the gap between germline ends came to 12 bases.

The V call is TRBV9, the J call TRBJ2-2, with TRBD2 matching over 7 bases. This CDR3 spans 16 amino acids. Per germline, CDR1 SGDLS and CDR2 YYNGEE. V gave up 4 bases and J gave up 0 bases; unmatched junction bases: 6. CDR3 residues: CASSFLSGANTGELFF. In DNA, the CDR3 is TGTGCCAGCAGCTTCCTGAGCGGGGCGAACACCGGGGAGCTGTTTTTT.

The chain uses TRBV18 and TRBJ1-1; possible D gene TRBD1, 6 bases. The germline V and J ends were trimmed by 0 bases and 4 bases, with 15 bases remaining between them. The CDR3 runs 16 residues. Per germline, CDR1 KGHSH and CDR2 LQKENI. CDR3 DNA: TGTGCCAGCTCACCACCGTCGCAGGGGCGAGGCACTGAAGCTTTCTTT. Translation: CASSPPSQGRGTEAFF.

This clone came up a few times. This chain joins TRBV7-2 and TRBJ1-5, with TRBD1 as a possible D gene (5 bases). CDR1 and CDR2 from the germline V gene are SGHTA and FQGNSA. There are 15 residues in the CDR3. The ends were cut back, 5 bases at V and 4 bases at J, with 15 bases in the middle. CDR3 protein: CASSAEEGLNQPQHF. The CDR3 DNA reads TGTGCCAGCAGCGCGGAGGAGGGACTAAATCAGCCCCAGCATTTT.

V usage is TRBV10-3 and J usage is TRBJ1-5; TRBD1 is a possible D gene (5 bases). Germline V CDR1 and CDR2: ENHRY, SYGVKD. The V end lost 5 bases, the J end lost 5 bases, and 13 bases lay between the germline ends. The CDR3 totals 14 residues. The CDR3 sequence is CAISLGHMDQPQHF. The CDR3 nucleotides are TGTGCCATCAGTCTAGGACATATGGATCAGCCCCAGCATTTT.

The rearrangement uses TRBV6-5 and TRBJ2-5; D call uncertain. Germline CDR1 MNHEY, CDR2 SVGAGI. The V end lost 5 bases, the J end lost 7 bases, and 20 bases lay between the germline ends. The CDR3 consists of 15 residues. DNA of the CDR3: TGTGCCAGCAGTCTGACGATCGTAGACCGCGGGACCCAGTACTTC. Translating it yields CASSLTIVDRGTQYF.

The J gene is TRBJ1-2, the V gene TRBV19, with TRBD1 identical over 11 bases. Germline CDR1 and CDR2: LNHDA and SQIVND (reference sequence). CDR3 length: 15 amino acids. The V segment lost 5 bases and the J segment 6 bases; nucleotides outside the gene matches: 8. The CDR3 coding sequence is TGTGCCAGTAGTTCCGGGACAGGGGGTAATAATGGCTACACCTTC. It specifies CASSSGTGGNNGYTF. The complete variable domain, with remaining parts taken from reference TRBV19 and TRBJ1-2, reads DGGITQSPKYLFRKEGQNVTLSCEQNLNHDAMYWYRQDPGQGLRLIYYSQIVNDFQKGDIAEGYSVSREKKESFPLTVTSAQKNPTAFYLCASSSGTGGNNGYTFGSGTRLTVV.

V is TRBV28 and J is TRBJ1-6; D is unresolved. This CDR3 spans 13 amino acids. Germline CDR1 MDHEN, CDR2 SYDVKM. Trimming removed 7 bases at V and 14 bases at J, with 18 bases between. Here the CDR3 DNA reads TGTGCCAGCACCACCCTAGTGAGGTGGACCCTCCACTTT. It is translated as CASTTLVRWTLHF.

The chain recombines TRBV2 with TRBJ2-7; D gene uncertain. Germline V gene data show CDR1 as SNHLY and CDR2 as FYNNEI. V lost 2 bases and J lost 7, with 15 bases in between. CDR3 length: 14 residues. The CDR3 region is CASSELVPTSEQYF. CDR3 DNA sequence: TGTGCCAGCAGTGAACTTGTCCCGACATCGGAGCAGTACTTC.

The DNA for the CDR3 is TGTGCCATCAGTGATCTCGCCTATAATTCACCCCTCCACTTT. Protein product: CAISDLAYNSPLHF. The V and J genes are TRBV10-3 and TRBJ1-6, with no clear D. CDR1 and CDR2 (germline): ENHRY, SYGVKD. Trimming removed 3 bases from V and 2 bases from J, with 5 bases in between. The CDR3 totals 14 residues.

The chain has TRBV19 and TRBJ1-2, with D possibly matching TRBD1 (6 bases). The ends were cut back, 5 bases at V and 7 bases at J, with 17 bases in the middle. CDR3 length equals 14 residues. CDR1 and CDR2 (germline): LNHDA, SQIVND (reference sequence). Here the CDR3 reads CASSPDAGAAGYTF. CDR3 coding DNA: TGTGCCAGTAGTCCCGACGCGGGGGCGGCTGGCTACACCTTC. Based on the CDR3 plus reference TRBV19 and TRBJ1-2, the full variable domain is DGGITQSPKYLFRKEGQNVTLSCEQNLNHDAMYWYRQDPGQGLRLIYYSQIVNDFQKGDIAEGYSVSREKKESFPLTVTSAQKNPTAFYLCASSPDAGAAGYTFGSGTRLTVV.

CDR3 coding DNA: TGTGCCAGCAGCGTAGCTGTTTTGTCCTACAATGAGCAGTTCTTC. Translated, it gives CASSVAVLSYNEQFF. V is TRBV9 and J is TRBJ2-1; the D is unclear. Germline CDR1 is SGDLS and CDR2 is YYNGEE. This CDR3 comprises 15 residues. V lost 0 bases and J lost 1, with 8 bases in between.

The rearrangement joins TRBV6-5 to TRBJ1-2; D gene uncertain. In germline, CDR1 is MNHEY, CDR2 SVGAGI. This CDR3 is 16 amino acids long. Trimming removed 2 bases at V and 0 bases at J, with 13 bases between. CDR3 amino acids: CASSYRDVNPNYGYTF. CDR3 DNA: TGTGCCAGCAGTTACCGAGATGTTAACCCTAACTATGGCTACACCTTC.

CDR3 DNA: TGTGCCAGCAGCAGCAGGGACAGGGGGTCCGATGGCTACACCTTC. Residues: CASSSRDRGSDGYTF. The chain carries TRBV7-3 and TRBJ1-2, with 11 positions matching TRBD1. There are 15 residues in the CDR3. Germline V gene lookup returns CDR1 SGHTA and CDR2 FQGTGA. Trimming took 5 bases from V and 6 from J; bases not matched to a gene: 8.

The CDR3, as DNA: TGTGCCTCCAAAAGGGGGCAGTTCGCTGAAAAACTGTTTTTT. Protein product: CASKRGQFAEKLFF. The chain employs TRBV19 and TRBJ1-4, with TRBD1 identical over 7 bases. In germline, CDR1 is LNHDA, CDR2 SQIVND (reference sequence). CDR3 length equals 14 residues. V shed 11 bases and J 7 bases; nucleotides not matched to a gene: 13.

The chain links TRBV10-3 to TRBJ1-4; TRBD1 might be the D (6 bases). CDR1 is ENHRY and CDR2 is SYGVKD in the germline V gene. This CDR3 contains 14 residues. Trimming took 3 bases from V and 8 from J, leaving 13 bases between them. CDR3 nucleotide sequence: TGTGCCATCAGTGATGGGGGCCGGACCGAAAAACTGTTTTTT. Protein: CAISDGGRTEKLFF.

The chain combines TRBV9 with TRBJ1-1, with a weak D call TRBD1 (5 bases). The CDR3 consists of 15 residues. V lost 4 bases, J lost 2 bases, and 15 bases lay in between. CDR1 SGDLS and CDR2 YYNGEE come from the germline V gene. CDR3 DNA: TGTGCCAGCAGCTTAAAGGGGCACACAAACACTGAAGCTTTCTTT. This codes for CASSLKGHTNTEAFF.

The chain uses TRBV5-6 and TRBJ2-1, with 9 bases that match TRBD2. The ends lost 0 bases at V and 9 bases at J; junction bases unmatched: 4. The germline CDR1 and CDR2 sequences are SGHDT and YYEEEE. The CDR3 consists of 14 residues. CDR3 in DNA: TGTGCCAGCAGCTTGGCCCTAGCGGGAAGTGAGCAGTTCTTC. Protein sequence: CASSLALAGSEQFF.

The chain recombines TRBV19 with TRBJ1-4; D is undetermined. This CDR3 spans 14 amino acids. V dropped 6 bases and J dropped 8 bases, with 16 bases sitting between them. Germline assignment: CDR1 LNHDA and CDR2 SQIVND (reference sequence). The CDR3 sequence: CASSRTAVDEKLFF. Written as DNA, the CDR3 is TGTGCCAGTAGCCGCACAGCGGTGGACGAAAAACTGTTTTTT.

The rearrangement links TRBV19 to TRBJ1-5; D is possibly TRBD1 (5 bases). The ends were cut back, 3 bases at V and 5 bases at J, with 23 bases in the middle. The CDR3 is 18 amino acids. Germline values: CDR1 LNHDA, CDR2 SQIVND (reference sequence). The CDR3 region is CASSIKKPGEVLHQPQHF. The CDR3 region has the DNA TGTGCCAGTAGTATCAAAAAACCGGGGGAGGTCTTGCATCAGCCCCAGCATTTT.

The V and J genes are TRBV27 and TRBJ1-1; D might be TRBD1 (6 bases). The CDR3 loop spans 12 amino acids. The V and J ends lost 5 bases and 8 bases respectively, with 12 bases between them. CDR1 is MNHEY, CDR2 SMNVEV, per germline (reference sequence). The CDR3 reads CASSTGGREAFF. CDR3 DNA sequence: TGTGCCAGCAGTACGGGGGGCCGAGAAGCTTTCTTT.